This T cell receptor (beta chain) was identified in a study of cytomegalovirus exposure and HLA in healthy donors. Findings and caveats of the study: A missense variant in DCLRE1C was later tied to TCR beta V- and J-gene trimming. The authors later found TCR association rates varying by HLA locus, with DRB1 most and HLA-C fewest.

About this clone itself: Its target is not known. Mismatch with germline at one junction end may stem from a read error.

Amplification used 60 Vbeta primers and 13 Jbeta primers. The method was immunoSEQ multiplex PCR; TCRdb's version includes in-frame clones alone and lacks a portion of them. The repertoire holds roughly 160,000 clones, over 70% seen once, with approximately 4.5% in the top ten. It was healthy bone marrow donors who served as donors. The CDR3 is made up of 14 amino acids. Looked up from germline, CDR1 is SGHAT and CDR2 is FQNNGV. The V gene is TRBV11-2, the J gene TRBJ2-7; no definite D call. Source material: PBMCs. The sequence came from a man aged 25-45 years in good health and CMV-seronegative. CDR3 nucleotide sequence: TGTGCCAGCAGCACTCACCCAGGCTCCTACGGGCAGTACTTC. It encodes CASSTHPGSYGQYF.